This TCR beta chain was identified during a study of T-cell memory formation after mild COVID-19. TCRdb used MiXCR to reprocess the 5' RACE reads, holding one entry per CDR3 protein. Of approximately 560,000 distinct CDR3 sequences in the sample, 15% to 20% were seen once. This clonotype appeared a few times. With 6 bases removed from V and 6 bases from J, the gap between germline ends came to 17 bases. Looked up from germline, CDR1 is MNHEY and CDR2 is SVGEGT. CDR3 length equals 14 residues. The specimen was PBMCs or a T cell subset sorted from them (not recorded which). The chain carries TRBV6-2 or TRBV6-3 and TRBJ1-2, with TRBD1 as a possible D gene (5 bases). The TCR sequence derives from an adult woman who had mild COVID-19 (a few samples of this study predate the infection). Cell type and time point are not known. Here the CDR3 DNA reads TGTGCCAGCAGAGACGACAGACTGAGTAATGGCTACACCTTC. This codes for CASRDDRLSNGYTF.